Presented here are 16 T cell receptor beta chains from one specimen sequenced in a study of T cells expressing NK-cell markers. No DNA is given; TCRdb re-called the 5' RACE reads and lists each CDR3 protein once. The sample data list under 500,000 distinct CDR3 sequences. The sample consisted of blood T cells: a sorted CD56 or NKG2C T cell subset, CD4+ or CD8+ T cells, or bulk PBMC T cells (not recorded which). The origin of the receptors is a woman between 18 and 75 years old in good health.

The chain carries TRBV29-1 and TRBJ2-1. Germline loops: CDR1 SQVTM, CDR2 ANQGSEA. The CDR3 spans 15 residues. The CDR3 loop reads CSVEEETGSYNEQFF.

The CDR3 sequence is CASSLARGGGAEAFF. The V and J genes are TRBV7-2 and TRBJ1-1. Germline CDR1 SGHTA, CDR2 FQGNSA. The CDR3 extends over 15 amino acids.

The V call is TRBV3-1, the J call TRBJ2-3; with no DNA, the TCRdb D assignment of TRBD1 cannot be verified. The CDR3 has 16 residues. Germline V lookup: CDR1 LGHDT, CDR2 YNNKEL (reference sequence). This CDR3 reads CASSPRQGKTTDTQYF.

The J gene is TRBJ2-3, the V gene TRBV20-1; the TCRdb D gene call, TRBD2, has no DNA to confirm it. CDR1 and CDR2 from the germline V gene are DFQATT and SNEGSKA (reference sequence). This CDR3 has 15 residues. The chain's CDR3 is CSATGTSRSTDTQYF.

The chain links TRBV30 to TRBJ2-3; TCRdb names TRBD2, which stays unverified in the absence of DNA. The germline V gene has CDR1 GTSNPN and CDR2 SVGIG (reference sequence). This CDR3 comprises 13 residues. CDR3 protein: CAWGSGFADTQYF.

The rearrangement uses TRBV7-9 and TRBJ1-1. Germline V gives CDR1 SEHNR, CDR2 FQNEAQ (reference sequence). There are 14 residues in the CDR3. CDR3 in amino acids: CASSFGQEYTEAFF.

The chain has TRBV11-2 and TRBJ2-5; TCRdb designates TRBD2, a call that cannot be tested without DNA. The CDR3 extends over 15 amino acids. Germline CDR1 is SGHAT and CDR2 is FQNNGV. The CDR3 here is CASSPRAQSQETQYF.

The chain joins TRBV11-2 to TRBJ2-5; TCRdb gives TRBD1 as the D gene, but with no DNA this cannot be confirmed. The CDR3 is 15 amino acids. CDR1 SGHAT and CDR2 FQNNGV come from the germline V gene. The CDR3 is CASSPEGANQENQYF.

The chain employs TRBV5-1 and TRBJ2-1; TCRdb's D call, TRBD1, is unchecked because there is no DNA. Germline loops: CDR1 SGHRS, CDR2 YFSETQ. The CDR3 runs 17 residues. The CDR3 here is CASSHDRGTASYNEQFF.

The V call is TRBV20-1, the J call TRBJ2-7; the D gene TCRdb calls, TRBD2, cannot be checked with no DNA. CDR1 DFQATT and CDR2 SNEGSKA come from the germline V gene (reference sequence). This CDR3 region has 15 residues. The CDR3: CSARLGLASSYEQYF.

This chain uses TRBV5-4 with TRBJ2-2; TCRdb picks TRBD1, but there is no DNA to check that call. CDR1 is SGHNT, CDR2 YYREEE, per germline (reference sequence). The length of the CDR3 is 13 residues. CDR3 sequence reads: CAAGPKNTGELFF.

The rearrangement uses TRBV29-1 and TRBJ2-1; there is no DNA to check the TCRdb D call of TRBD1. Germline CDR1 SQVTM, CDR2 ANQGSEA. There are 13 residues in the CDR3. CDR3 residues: CSVGQGAYNEQFF.

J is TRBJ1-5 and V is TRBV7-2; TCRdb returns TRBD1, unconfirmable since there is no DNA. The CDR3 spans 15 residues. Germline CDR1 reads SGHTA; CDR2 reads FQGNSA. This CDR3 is CASSHAGTTGQPQHF.

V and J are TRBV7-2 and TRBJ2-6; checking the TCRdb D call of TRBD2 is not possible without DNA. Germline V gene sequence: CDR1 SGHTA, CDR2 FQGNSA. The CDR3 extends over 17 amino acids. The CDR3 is CASNKAGGRSGANVLTF.

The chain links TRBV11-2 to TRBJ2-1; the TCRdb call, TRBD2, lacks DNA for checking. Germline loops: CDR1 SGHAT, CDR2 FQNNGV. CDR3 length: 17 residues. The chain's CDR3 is CASSLGREGSFYNEQFF.

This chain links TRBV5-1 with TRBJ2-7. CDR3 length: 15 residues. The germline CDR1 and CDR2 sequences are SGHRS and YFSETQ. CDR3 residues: CASSLAVSAVLEQYF.